Included here is one T cell receptor beta chain sequence, with context. The CDR3 length is 13 residues. Trimming left V 5 bases short and J 2 bases short, with 10 bases between. The germline V gene encodes CDR1 LNHNV and CDR2 YYDKDF (reference sequence). These data come from a study of control samples from healthy donors and cancer patients. The table came from immunoSEQ multiplex PCR; TCRdb's copy has only in-frame clones and leaves some out. The sample's table shows 150,000 to 200,000 clones. The chain combines TRBV15 with TRBJ2-7; TRBD1 might be the D (6 bases). The clonotype was recovered from a woman aged 25 to 45 in good health. Sequenced sample: blood. As DNA, the CDR3 is TGTGCCACCAGCCGACAGGAAACCTACGAGCAGTACTTC. Protein: CATSRQETYEQYF.